This T cell receptor beta chain appears in the sequencing data of a study of blood T cells in healthy people across ages. Germline assignment: CDR1 SEHNR and CDR2 FQNEAQ (reference sequence). The CDR3 runs to 13 residues. Using a J-beta primer mix together with a sample-barcoded 5' primer, a second PCR was run for 7 to 11 cycles. TCRdb reanalysed the 5' RACE reads using MiXCR and keeps one entry per CDR3 protein. The sample contains hundreds of thousands of distinct CDR3 sequences, roughly 44% of which appear only once. The source material was blood. The rearrangement joins TRBV7-9 to TRBJ2-7; the D call may be TRBD1 or TRBD2 (5 bases each). The J call could be wrong; TRBJ2-5 is a better fit for the DNA end. This clonotype originated in a man in his sixties in good health. The CDR3 here is CASSQAWGETQYF. CDR3 coding DNA: TGTGCCAGCTCTCAAGCGTGGGGGGAGACCCAGTACTTC.